A selection of T cell receptor beta chains follows, all from one sample in a study of OX40 agonist ivuxolimab in advanced cancers. TCRdb's table, derived via immunoSEQ multiplex PCR, lists solely in-frame clones and lacks some. Of tens of thousands of clones in the sample, over 75% were seen once. The sample in question was CD4+ or CD8+ T cells sorted from blood, obtained in a trial of the OX40 agonist ivuxolimab. Receptors originate from an adult with an advanced solid tumor such as melanoma, head and neck, liver or kidney cancer. The CDR3 runs from the conserved cysteine through the conserved F or W. D genes are given only for firm matches. Size values are once, few and many counts, or a class for expanded clones, and some rows have none.

D: .
size: .
J: TRBJ2-1
V: TRBV28
CDR3: CASSLSYGGGSWFF
DNA: TGTGCCAGCAGTTTATCATACGGAGGGGGCTCGTGGTTCTTC

D: .
size: .
J: TRBJ2-7
V: TRBV29-1
CDR3: CSVLGTPPLPYEQYF
DNA: TGCAGCGTCCTAGGGACCCCTCCCCTCCCCTACGAGCAGTACTTC

D: .
size: .
J: TRBJ2-3
V: TRBV5-4
CDR3: CASSPQGANTQYF
DNA: TGTGCCAGCAGCCCTCAGGGAGCGAACACGCAGTATTTT

D: TRBD1
size: .
J: TRBJ1-1
V: TRBV18
CDR3: CASFTGTENTEAFF
DNA: TGTGCCAGCTTCACCGGGACAGAGAACACTGAAGCTTTCTTT

D: .
size: .
J: TRBJ2-1
V: TRBV10-2
CDR3: CASSTRTVSYNEQFF
DNA: TGCGCCAGCTCAACCCGGACAGTTTCCTACAATGAGCAGTTCTTC

D: .
size: .
J: TRBJ2-3
V: TRBV10-3
CDR3: CAISPQAERTDTQYF
DNA: TGTGCCATCAGTCCCCAGGCGGAGCGCACAGATACGCAGTATTTT

D: .
size: .
J: TRBJ2-7
V: TRBV11-2
CDR3: CASSLDVGFEQYF
DNA: TGTGCCAGCAGCTTAGACGTGGGGTTCGAGCAGTACTTC

D: .
size: .
J: TRBJ2-7
V: TRBV20-1
CDR3: CSANDAYEQYF
DNA: TGCAGTGCTAATGATGCATACGAGCAGTACTTC

D: TRBD2
size: .
J: TRBJ2-7
V: TRBV6-5
CDR3: CASSYSGLAGVYEQYF
DNA: TGTGCCAGCAGTTACTCCGGACTAGCGGGGGTCTACGAGCAGTACTTC

D: .
size: few
J: TRBJ2-3
V: TRBV5-1
CDR3: CASREVDTQYF
DNA: TGCGCCAGCCGCGAGGTAGATACGCAGTATTTT

D: .
size: .
J: TRBJ2-7
V: TRBV11-1
CDR3: CASSLDGTDAYEQYF
DNA: TGTGCCAGCAGCTTAGACGGGACGGACGCCTACGAGCAGTACTTC

D: .
size: once
J: TRBJ2-7
V: TRBV5-4
CDR3: CASSFDSVSSYEQYF
DNA: TGTGCCAGCAGCTTCGACAGCGTAAGCTCCTACGAGCAGTACTTC

D: .
size: once
J: TRBJ1-2
V: TRBV30
CDR3: CAWSVPGSGYTF
DNA: TGTGCCTGGAGTGTGCCCGGGTCTGGCTACACCTTC